Below are 27 T cell receptor beta chains sequenced from a single sample in a study of T-cell reconstitution after alpha-beta-depleted transplantation in children. Unique molecular identifiers featured in how the TCRbeta library was prepared. TCRdb itself ran the PCR reads through MiXCR, one entry per CDR3 protein. The table has about 610,000 distinct CDR3 sequences, about 10% seen once. Sequenced material: PBMCs from the stem cell graft donor, taken from the stem cell graft. The receptors stem from a human donor who donated a stem cell graft to a child with acute myeloid leukemia.

This clonotype was seen more than once but under ten times. The rearrangement links TRBV11-1 to TRBJ2-1; D is unresolved. Germline V gene sequence: CDR1 SGHAT, CDR2 FQDESV (reference sequence). Trimming cost V 2 bases and J 5 bases, with 13 bases left between them. CDR3 length: 15 amino acids. The CDR3 nucleotides are TGTGCCAGCAGCTTACGTTTTGCAACTAACAATGAGCAGTTCTTC. Protein product: CASSLRFATNNEQFF. The entire variable domain, with the rest obtained from reference TRBV11-1 and TRBJ2-1, is as follows: EAEVAQSPRYKITEKSQAVAFWCDPISGHATLYWYRQILGQGPELLVQFQDESVVDDSQLPKDRFSAERLKGVDSTLKIQPAELGDSAMYLCASSLRFATNNEQFFGPGTRLTVL.

The chain links TRBV6-5 to TRBJ2-7; D might be TRBD2 (5 bases). This CDR3 has 16 residues. Germline V gene data show CDR1 as MNHEY and CDR2 as SVGAGI. The germline V and J ends were trimmed by 0 bases and 2 bases, with 14 bases remaining between them. CDR3 bases: TGTGCCAGCAGTTACTCCCGTGGGAGCAATACCTACGAGCAGTACTTC. Its translation: CASSYSRGSNTYEQYF.

This clonotype has just a few counts. The chain has TRBV4-3 and TRBJ2-1; D ambiguous. The CDR3 sequence is 14 residues long. The germline CDR1 and CDR2 sequences are LGHNA and YSLEER. Trimming removed 0 bases at V and 7 bases at J, with 10 bases between. This chain's CDR3 is CASSQDLPGNEQFF. CDR3 sequence (DNA): TGCGCCAGCAGCCAAGACCTCCCTGGGAATGAGCAGTTCTTC.

The chain carries TRBV4-2 and TRBJ2-1, with D possibly being TRBD2 (6 bases). CDR3 length: 15 amino acids. Trimming stripped 1 base from V and 3 bases from J, with 10 bases between. Germline CDR1 and CDR2: LGHNA and YNFKEQ. The CDR3 coding sequence is TGTGCCAGCAGCCAAGCGGGAGCAATCTACAATGAGCAGTTCTTC. As protein: CASSQAGAIYNEQFF.

The sample holds a few counts of this clonotype. The genes are TRBV25-1 and TRBJ2-1; TRBD2 matches at 8 bases. This CDR3 comprises 15 residues. With V trimmed by 4 bases and J by 8 bases, 10 bases remained unmatched. Per germline, CDR1 MGHDK and CDR2 SYGVNS. The CDR3 bases are TGTGCCAGCAGTGGGCCTAGCGGGCCTATTTATGAGCAGTTCTTC. Translated: CASSGPSGPIYEQFF.

The rearrangement uses TRBV12-3 or TRBV12-4 and TRBJ1-1; possible D gene TRBD1, 6 bases. V was pared by 6 bases and J by 1 base, with 9 bases between. This CDR3 is 13 amino acids long. In DNA form, the CDR3 reads TGTGCCAGCAGACAGGGAACGAACACTGAAGCTTTCTTT. Encoded protein: CASRQGTNTEAFF.

This clonotype showed up many times. J is TRBJ2-1 and V is TRBV7-9; 9 positions agree with TRBD1. Trimming removed 8 bases from V and 3 bases from J; junction bases left unmatched: 11. CDR3 length equals 16 residues. The germline gives CDR1 SEHNR, CDR2 FQNEAQ (reference sequence). The CDR3 region is CASARLSGQGYNEQFF. The CDR3 DNA reads TGTGCCAGCGCTCGATTATCGGGACAGGGCTACAATGAGCAGTTCTTC.

This clonotype has ten or more counts. The chain is built from TRBV12-3 or TRBV12-4 and TRBJ2-5; D is unclear. Trimming took 5 bases from V and 6 from J, leaving 7 bases between them. The CDR3 runs to 11 residues. This CDR3 reads CASSPKQTQYF. The CDR3 nucleotides read TGTGCCAGCAGTCCGAAACAGACCCAGTACTTC.

The rearrangement links TRBV5-1 to TRBJ1-2; D is ambiguous. Deletions cut 5 bases from V and 6 bases from J, with 14 bases between. This CDR3 has 13 residues. Germline V gene lookup returns CDR1 SGHRS and CDR2 YFSETQ. CDR3 coding DNA: TGCGCCAGCAGAACGGAAGCAACCCATGGCTACACCTTC. Translation: CASRTEATHGYTF.

This chain links TRBV2 with TRBJ2-1; 12 nucleotides align to TRBD2. Trimming took 11 bases from V and 7 from J; bases not matched to a gene: 9. This CDR3 is built from 14 residues. Germline-derived CDR1 and CDR2 are SNHLY and FYNNEI. The CDR3 nucleotides are TGTGCCGTCCCTCGGCTAGCGGGAGGGAATGAGCAGTTCTTC. It encodes CAVPRLAGGNEQFF.

Comments on this clonotype: Since a much larger clone is just one base distant, this may be a read error. The chain combines TRBV5-1 with TRBJ1-5; D might be TRBD1 (6 bases). CDR1 is SGHRS and CDR2 is YFSETQ in the germline V gene. The CDR3 totals 14 residues. V was trimmed by 4 bases and J by 3 bases, leaving 11 bases between them. The CDR3 region is CASSADSYNQPQHF. The DNA of the CDR3 is TGCGCCAGCAGCGCGGACAGCTACAATCAGCCCCAGCATTTT.

V gene TRBV6-2 or TRBV6-3 combines with J gene TRBJ2-7, with no clear D. The germline gives CDR1 MNHEY, CDR2 SVGEGT. The CDR3 sequence is 12 residues long. Trimming removed 5 bases at V and 2 bases at J, with 7 bases between. DNA for the CDR3: TGTGCCAGCAGTCACACAGCCTACGAGCAGTACTTC. Encoded protein: CASSHTAYEQYF.

Comment on this clonotype: One end of the junction is discordant with germline, which a read error may explain. This chain links TRBV5-1 with TRBJ2-1; TRBD1 is a possible D gene (6 bases). Germline CDR1 SGHRS, CDR2 YFSETQ. The CDR3 has 14 residues. This chain's CDR3 is CASSLSLVGGIWIF. DNA for the CDR3: TGCGCCAGCAGCTTATCGTTGGTAGGGGGAATCTGGATCTTC. Full variable domain (remainder filled in from reference TRBV5-1 and TRBJ2-1): KAGVTQTPRYLIKTRGQQVTLSCSPISGHRSVSWYQQTPGQGLQFLFEYFSETQRNKGNFPGRFSGRQFSNSRSEMNVSTLELGDSALYLCASSLSLVGGIWIFGPGTRLTVL.

This clonotype was seen a few times. The rearrangement joins TRBV5-1 to TRBJ1-4, with TRBD1 identical over 9 bases. The CDR3 is 15 amino acids. V trimming: 4 bases; J trimming: 7 bases; junction bases outside the gene matches: 8. Germline CDR1 SGHRS, CDR2 YFSETQ. This chain's CDR3 is CASSPNRGRGEKLFF. The CDR3 DNA follows: TGCGCCAGCAGCCCGAACAGGGGGCGGGGTGAAAAACTGTTTTTT.

This clonotype was picked up many times. The chain joins TRBV7-2 to TRBJ2-2; the match to TRBD2 covers 7 bases. Losses at the gene ends were 1 base for V and 6 bases for J; bases not matched to a gene: 5. This CDR3 is built from 15 residues. The V gene's germline CDR1 is SGHTA and CDR2 FQGNSA. CDR3 loop: CASSLVLAVPGELFF. The DNA of the CDR3 is TGTGCCAGCAGCTTAGTTCTAGCGGTCCCCGGGGAGCTGTTTTTT.

This clonotype has only a few counts. The V gene is TRBV5-1, the J gene TRBJ2-5; TRBD2 matches 9 bases. CDR3 size: 15 residues. V was clipped by 2 bases and J by 1 base; unmatched bases: 3. The germline V gene encodes CDR1 SGHRS and CDR2 YFSETQ. In nucleotides, the CDR3 is TGCGCCAGCAGCTTCGCACTAGCGGGCCAAGAGACCCAGTACTTC. Translation gives CASSFALAGQETQYF.

This chain connects TRBV5-1 to TRBJ2-1; 8 bases agree with TRBD2. V gave up 5 bases and J gave up 1 base; unmatched junction bases: 5. This CDR3 is built from 15 residues. Germline lookup yields CDR1 SGHRS and CDR2 YFSETQ. The DNA for the CDR3 is TGCGCCAGCAGGGGAGCGGGAGCTTCCTACAATGAGCAGTTCTTC. This codes for CASRGAGASYNEQFF.

This rearrangement joins TRBV29-1 to TRBJ2-4, with D perhaps TRBD2 (5 bases). From germline, CDR1 is SQVTM and CDR2 ANQGSEA. This CDR3 has 12 residues. V was cut by 0 bases and J by 12 bases, with 12 bases left in between. CDR3 residues: CSVEEGASSQYF. Written as DNA, the CDR3 is TGCAGCGTTGAAGAAGGAGCTAGCTCTCAGTACTTC.

This clonotype was detected ten times or more. V gene TRBV24-1 combines with J gene TRBJ2-2; 8 bases are shared with TRBD1. This CDR3 comprises 15 residues. V was pared by 7 bases and J by 7 bases, with 10 bases of the junction left unmatched. CDR1 is KGHDR, CDR2 SFDVKD, per germline. For the CDR3, the DNA is TGTGCCACCAGGCCGACAGGGGCTTTTGGCGGGGAGCTGTTTTTT. Translation: CATRPTGAFGGELFF.

The chain has TRBV15 and TRBJ1-1; the D is unclear. Trimming took 3 bases from V and 5 from J, leaving 7 bases between them. Germline values: CDR1 LNHNV, CDR2 YYDKDF (reference sequence). The CDR3 sequence is 12 residues long. The CDR3 region is CATSRVTTEAFF. The CDR3 DNA follows: TGTGCCACCAGCAGGGTCACTACTGAAGCTTTCTTT. The whole variable domain, filled in from reference TRBV15 and TRBJ1-1, reads DAMVIQNPRYQVTQFGKPVTLSCSQTLNHNVMYWYQQKSSQAPKLLFHYYDKDFNNEADTPDNFQSRRPNTSFCFLDIRSPGLGDTAMYLCATSRVTTEAFFGQGTRLTVV.

This clonotype occurred a few times. CDR3 loop: CSAINRDPGTQYF. The CDR3, as DNA: TGCAGTGCCATAAACAGGGATCCGGGGACCCAGTACTTC. V is TRBV20-1 and J is TRBJ2-5, with D possibly matching TRBD1 (6 bases). This CDR3 region has 13 residues. Germline CDR1 is DFQATT and CDR2 is SNEGSKA (reference sequence). V shed 6 bases and J shed 7 bases, with 18 bases lying between them.

This clonotype came up many times. The rearrangement uses TRBV4-3 and TRBJ2-7, with D possibly being TRBD2 (6 bases). Germline values: CDR1 LGHNA, CDR2 YSLEER. The CDR3 covers 15 residues. V lost 1 base to trimming and J lost 0 bases, with 10 bases between them. CDR3 residues: CASSQALEGSYEQYF. CDR3 coding DNA: TGCGCCAGCAGCCAAGCCTTGGAGGGCTCCTACGAGCAGTACTTC.

This clonotype was recorded a few times. The rearrangement links TRBV5-6 to TRBJ1-3; D gene uncertain. The CDR3 contains 17 residues. Between the trimmed V and J ends, which lost 2 bases and 0 bases, there was a span of 15 bases. Germline CDR1 and CDR2: SGHDT and YYEEEE. The CDR3 DNA sequence: TGTGCCAGCAGCTTTTGGACGCAATGGACCTCTGGAAACACCATATATTTT. It encodes CASSFWTQWTSGNTIYF. The full variable domain, in which reference TRBV5-6 and TRBJ1-3 provide the parts outside the CDR3, is DAGVTQSPTHLIKTRGQQVTLRCSPKSGHDTVSWYQQALGQGPQFIFQYYEEEERQRGNFPDRFSGHQFPNYSSELNVNALLLGDSALYLCASSFWTQWTSGNTIYFGEGSWLTVV.

The chain recombines TRBV3-1 with TRBJ2-2; maybe TRBD1 (6 bases). Germline CDR1 and CDR2: LGHDT and YNNKEL (reference sequence). The CDR3 runs to 16 residues. The ends were cut back, 5 bases at V and 5 bases at J, with 18 bases in the middle. The CDR3 region is CASSERLRGRTGELFF. The CDR3 region has the DNA TGTGCCAGCAGCGAACGCCTCAGGGGTCGGACCGGGGAGCTGTTTTTT.

The table lists this clonotype with many counts. This sequence joins TRBV30 and TRBJ2-2, with 8 bases aligning to TRBD2. V dropped 4 bases and J dropped 5; count of bases not matched to a gene: 6. The germline gives CDR1 GTSNPN, CDR2 SVGIG (reference sequence). CDR3 length: 14 amino acids. The CDR3 DNA is TGTGCCTGGAAGTCGAGCGGGAGTACCGGGGAGCTGTTTTTT. Translation: CAWKSSGSTGELFF.

This chain connects TRBV12-3 or TRBV12-4 to TRBJ2-5, with TRBD2 matching 13 bases. This CDR3 has 13 residues. Trimming cost V 4 bases and J 14 bases; bases outside gene matches: 7. The CDR3 sequence: CASSSLGLAGVYF. The DNA of the CDR3 is TGTGCCAGCAGTTCGCTTGGACTAGCGGGAGTTTACTTC.

A few counts support this clonotype. The rearrangement uses TRBV12-3 or TRBV12-4 and TRBJ2-5; D gene uncertain. The V and J ends lost 1 base and 4 bases respectively, with 16 bases between them. This CDR3 has 16 residues. The CDR3 sequence is CASSLGTSAPGETQYF. The CDR3 nucleotides read TGTGCCAGCAGTTTAGGGACGAGCGCCCCAGGAGAGACCCAGTACTTC.